Listed here are 10 T cell receptor beta chains from one sample, sequenced in a study of shared clonotypes between healthy human individuals. Sequencing was performed with immunoSEQ multiplex PCR; in TCRdb, only in-frame clones are kept and a portion is missing. The sample consists of roughly 2.6 million clones, roughly nine tenths of them appearing once. Material: naive CD4+ T cells sorted from blood. Subset specified: CD45RA+ positively selected. The receptors were sampled from a man younger than 30 in good health.

The gene calls are TRBV27 and TRBJ1-2; weak D call: TRBD1 (6 bases). Looked up from germline, CDR1 is MNHEY and CDR2 is SMNVEV (reference sequence). Trimming pared 4 bases from V and 2 bases from J, leaving 14 bases between. The CDR3 is made up of 15 amino acids. The CDR3 sequence: CASSSAGAGNYGYTF. The CDR3 nucleotides are TGTGCCAGCAGTTCAGCAGGGGCTGGGAACTATGGCTACACCTTC.

This chain uses TRBV2 with TRBJ1-6; no firm D call. CDR3 length: 14 residues. V dropped 7 bases and J dropped 10 bases, with 17 bases sitting between them. The germline CDR1 and CDR2 sequences are SNHLY and FYNNEI. In DNA, the CDR3 is TGTGCCAGCAAGGGCAGAGAGAAGTGGTCACCCCTCCACTTT. Protein: CASKGREKWSPLHF.

This clone was counted a single time. The rearrangement joins TRBV29-1 to TRBJ1-1; D is possibly TRBD1 (5 bases). Trimming pared 6 bases from V and 7 bases from J, leaving 12 bases between. This CDR3 has 11 amino acids. The germline V gene has CDR1 SQVTM and CDR2 ANQGSEA. CDR3 residues: CSVRGGDEAFF. CDR3 DNA: TGCAGCGTCCGCGGGGGGGATGAAGCTTTCTTT.

The chain joins TRBV5-4 to TRBJ2-7; 11 nucleotides line up with TRBD1. CDR1 and CDR2 from the germline V gene are SGHNT and YYREEE (reference sequence). The CDR3 has 14 amino acids. J lost 4 bases, V lost 4 bases, and 4 bases had no gene match. DNA for the CDR3: TGTGCCAGCAGCGGGACAGGGGGTAGGTACGAGCAGTACTTC. Amino acid sequence: CASSGTGGRYEQYF.

The chain joins TRBV4-1 to TRBJ2-7, with 10 bases matching TRBD2. V was pared by 1 base and J by 4 bases, with 10 bases of the junction left unmatched. CDR3 length equals 17 residues. Germline CDR1 MGHRA, CDR2 YSYEKL. The CDR3 protein is CASSQVSLAGVDYEQYF. DNA for the CDR3: TGCGCCAGCAGCCAAGTCAGCCTAGCGGGGGTTGATTACGAGCAGTACTTC.

The rearrangement links TRBV19 to TRBJ1-5, with D hard to call. The CDR3 runs to 16 residues. Germline assignment: CDR1 LNHDA and CDR2 SQIVND (reference sequence). Trimming removed 9 bases from V and 2 bases from J, with 20 bases in between. CDR3 coding DNA: TGTGCCAGCGCTGGAGGCGGCAGACGAGGCAATCAGCCCCAGCATTTT. As protein: CASAGGGRRGNQPQHF.

The CDR3 DNA follows: TGTGCCAGCAGAGATACTAGCGTCTCCGGGGAGCTGTTTTTT. Its translation is CASRDTSVSGELFF. The chain has TRBV11-2 and TRBJ2-2, with 7 nucleotides matching TRBD2. Germline trimming cut 6 bases from V and 6 bases from J; bases unmatched to any gene: 7. Germline V gene sequence: CDR1 SGHAT, CDR2 FQNNGV. The length of the CDR3 is 14 residues.

This chain links TRBV5-1 with TRBJ2-6, with D possibly matching TRBD1 (6 bases). V was trimmed by 4 bases and J by 0 bases, leaving 11 bases between them. In germline, CDR1 is SGHRS, CDR2 YFSETQ. CDR3 size: 16 residues. For the CDR3, the DNA is TGCGCCAGCAGCAAGGACAGAGGCTCTGGGGCCAACGTCCTGACTTTC. Protein sequence: CASSKDRGSGANVLTF.

V usage is TRBV11-2 and J usage is TRBJ2-4, with no clear D. Trimming stripped 5 bases from V and 0 bases from J, with 14 bases between. Per the germline V gene, CDR1 is SGHAT and CDR2 is FQNNGV. The CDR3 has 16 amino acids. The CDR3 protein is CASSPDYSGAKNIQYF. The CDR3 nucleotides are TGTGCCAGCAGCCCTGATTACTCCGGAGCCAAAAACATTCAGTACTTC.

The V call is TRBV28, the J call TRBJ2-5; 10 bases are shared with TRBD2. V dropped 2 bases and J dropped 5; count of bases not matched to a gene: 5. Germline values: CDR1 MDHEN, CDR2 SYDVKM. The CDR3 contains 15 residues. The CDR3 DNA reads as TGTGCCAGCAGTTTAGGGGGACTAGCGAGGGAGACCCAGTACTTC. It specifies CASSLGGLARETQYF.